Listed below are T cell receptor beta chains from one sample, sequenced in a study of T cell responses to AZD1222 COVID-19 vaccine. Profiling relied on immunoSEQ multiplex PCR, and the TCRdb table lists in-frame clones only, not all of them. The table records about 100,000 clones, just under 90% of them present only once. The sample here was peripheral blood, taken on day 0 of AZD1222 vaccination. These receptor sequences come from an adult in good health. CDR3s include the opening cysteine and the closing phenylalanine or tryptophan. D genes are given only for firm matches. Clone size is stated in some rows and not others, as once, few, many or a class when expanded.

>-|TRBJ2-3|-|TRBV3-1/TRBV3-2
CASSPSGPRTDTQYF
TGTGCCAGCAGCCCCTCCGGGCCCCGCACAGATACGCAGTATTTT
>-|TRBJ1-5|TRBD1|TRBV19
CASGQGTGNQPQHF
TGTGCCAGTGGCCAGGGGACAGGCAATCAGCCCCAGCATTTT
>-|TRBJ2-7|TRBD1|TRBV11-3
CASSSYRGYEQYF
TGTGCCAGCAGCTCCTACAGGGGTTACGAGCAGTACTTC
>-|TRBJ2-7|-|TRBV27
CASSSTFSSYEQYF
TGTGCCAGCAGTTCCACCTTCAGCTCCTACGAGCAGTACTTC
>-|TRBJ2-2|-|TRBV5-6
CASSFRDSGNTGELFF
TGTGCCAGCAGCTTTAGGGATAGCGGGAACACCGGGGAGCTGTTTTTT
>-|TRBJ1-2|-|TRBV18
CASSPPGGPNYGYTF
TGTGCCAGCTCACCTCCTGGGGGGCCTAACTATGGCTACACCTTC
>-|TRBJ2-5|-|TRBV11-2
CASSLDRGLRETQYF
TGTGCCAGCAGCTTAGATAGGGGACTGAGGGAGACCCAGTACTTC
>-|TRBJ2-4|-|TRBV2
CASGLAKNIQYF
TGTGCCAGCGGATTAGCCAAAAACATTCAGTACTTC
>-|TRBJ2-7|-|TRBV7-3
CASSLNPTKEQYF
TGTGCCAGCAGCTTAAACCCCACGAAGGAGCAGTACTTC
>once|TRBJ2-3|TRBD2|TRBV19
CATTSGTTDTQYF
TGTGCCACCACTAGCGGGACTACAGATACGCAGTATTTT
>-|TRBJ2-7|TRBD2|TRBV7-9
CASSFQTGQTSGSYYEQYF
TGTGCCAGCAGCTTCCAGACAGGGCAGACTAGCGGGAGTTATTACGAGCAGTACTTC
>-|TRBJ2-2|-|TRBV10-2
CASYPSGLGTGELFF
TGCGCCAGCTACCCAAGCGGGCTGGGGACCGGGGAGCTGTTTTTT
>-|TRBJ1-6|-|TRBV18
CASSPGGNGSPLHF
TGTGCCAGCTCACCCGGGGGGAACGGATCACCCCTCCACTTT
>-|TRBJ2-3|TRBD1|TRBV7-8
CASSTRTGDADTQYF
TGTGCCAGCAGCACCCGGACAGGGGATGCAGATACGCAGTATTTT
>-|TRBJ1-1|TRBD1|TRBV7-2
CASSPMTGWDTEAFF
TGTGCCAGCAGCCCCATGACAGGGTGGGACACTGAAGCTTTCTTT
>-|TRBJ1-2|-|TRBV6-6
CASSPTVGDGYTF
TGTGCCAGCAGTCCTACTGTCGGGGATGGCTACACCTTC
>-|TRBJ1-3|-|TRBV5-1
CASSLEGPSSGNTIYF
TGCGCCAGCAGCTTGGAGGGGCCTAGCTCTGGAAACACCATATATTTT
>-|TRBJ1-2|-|TRBV19
CASSLAQGSLYGYTF
TGTGCCAGTAGCCTGGCACAGGGATCTCTCTATGGCTACACCTTC
>-|TRBJ1-2|-|TRBV2
CASSEASGLGNYGYTF
TGTGCCAGCAGTGAAGCGAGCGGGCTGGGTAACTATGGCTACACCTTC
>-|TRBJ1-2|-|TRBV19
CASSILPASGKYGYTF
TGTGCCAGTAGTATCCTCCCAGCCTCGGGGAAATATGGCTACACCTTC
>-|TRBJ2-7|-|TRBV5-1
CASSTQDYEQYF
TGCGCCAGCAGCACCCAGGACTACGAGCAGTACTTC
>-|TRBJ1-4|-|TRBV4-2
CASSQEGPQVSNEKLFF
TGTGCCAGCAGCCAAGAGGGGCCGCAGGTTTCGAATGAAAAACTGTTTTTT
>few|TRBJ1-6|-|TRBV11-2
CASSSGTFIIGRNSPLHF
TGTGCCAGCAGCTCCGGGACATTCATAATAGGGCGGAATTCACCCCTCCACTTT
>-|TRBJ1-1|-|TRBV11-2
CASSPITGRIVNTEAFF
TGTGCCAGCAGCCCCATCACCGGAAGGATCGTAAACACTGAAGCTTTCTTT
>few|TRBJ1-5|-|TRBV7-8
CASSFSLTGDQPQHF
TGTGCCAGCAGCTTTAGTTTGACAGGCGATCAGCCCCAGCATTTT
>once|TRBJ2-7|-|TRBV6-1
CASSEAGIRAYEQYF
TGTGCCAGCAGTGAAGCGGGGATCAGGGCTTACGAGCAGTACTTC
>-|TRBJ2-7|-|TRBV7-9
CASSSYYEQYF
TGTGCCAGCAGCTCCTACTACGAGCAGTACTTC
>-|TRBJ1-2|TRBD1|TRBV27
CASSLLGQGFQGYGYTF
TGTGCCAGCAGTTTACTGGGACAGGGTTTTCAGGGCTATGGCTACACCTTC
>-|TRBJ1-2|-|TRBV19
CASSMDSSPASPYGYTF
TGTGCCAGTAGTATGGACAGTTCTCCGGCCTCCCCTTATGGCTACACCTTC
>-|TRBJ1-5|TRBD1|TRBV6-2/TRBV6-3
CASSQGTVQPQHF
TGTGCCAGCAGTCAAGGGACAGTTCAGCCCCAGCATTTT
>-|TRBJ2-1|-|TRBV6-1
CASSDVGFLSGEQFF
TGTGCCAGCAGTGATGTGGGGTTTCTATCGGGTGAGCAGTTCTTC
>-|TRBJ1-4|-|TRBV20-1
CSASRRNINEKLFF
TGCAGTGCTAGTAGGAGGAATATCAATGAAAAACTGTTTTTT
>-|TRBJ1-2|-|TRBV6-5
CASSYSTRGYGYTF
TGTGCCAGCAGTTACAGCACCCGGGGCTATGGCTACACCTTC
>-|TRBJ1-4|-|TRBV14
CASIYMRVYEKLFF
TGTGCCAGCATTTACATGAGGGTATATGAAAAACTGTTTTTT
>-|TRBJ1-2|TRBD1|TRBV19
CASRTGGQLVNGYTF
TGTGCCAGTAGAACAGGGGGCCAGTTAGTAAATGGCTACACCTTC
>-|TRBJ2-1|-|TRBV7-9
CASSLQRQTNEQFF
TGTGCCAGCAGCTTACAGAGACAGACGAATGAGCAGTTCTTC
>-|TRBJ1-2|-|TRBV6-5
CASSYSSNYGYTF
TGTGCCAGCAGTTACAGCTCCAACTATGGCTACACCTTC
>once|TRBJ1-4|-|TRBV12-3/TRBV12-4
CASTLTEKLFF
TGTGCCAGCACTCTAACTGAAAAACTGTTTTTT
>-|TRBJ2-5|-|TRBV15
CATSRDRGQETQYF
TGTGCCACCAGCAGAGATAGGGGGCAAGAGACCCAGTACTTC
>-|TRBJ1-5|TRBD1|TRBV2
CASSGTGGLQPQHF
TGTGCCAGCAGTGGGACAGGGGGGTTGCAGCCCCAGCATTTT
>-|TRBJ1-2|TRBD1|TRBV5-1
CASSTGTARNYGYTF
TGCGCCAGCAGCACTGGGACAGCCCGGAACTATGGCTACACCTTC
>-|TRBJ2-5|TRBD2|TRBV3-1/TRBV3-2
CASSQGERASGRRETQYF
TGTGCCAGCAGCCAAGGGGAACGCGCTAGCGGGAGACGGGAGACCCAGTACTTC
>once|TRBJ2-2|-|TRBV2
CASSPGLPNTGELFF
TGTGCCAGCAGTCCGGGACTCCCGAACACCGGGGAGCTGTTTTTT
>-|TRBJ1-5|-|TRBV6-5
CASSSKSGGNQPQHF
TGTGCCAGCAGTTCTAAGTCAGGGGGCAATCAGCCCCAGCATTTT